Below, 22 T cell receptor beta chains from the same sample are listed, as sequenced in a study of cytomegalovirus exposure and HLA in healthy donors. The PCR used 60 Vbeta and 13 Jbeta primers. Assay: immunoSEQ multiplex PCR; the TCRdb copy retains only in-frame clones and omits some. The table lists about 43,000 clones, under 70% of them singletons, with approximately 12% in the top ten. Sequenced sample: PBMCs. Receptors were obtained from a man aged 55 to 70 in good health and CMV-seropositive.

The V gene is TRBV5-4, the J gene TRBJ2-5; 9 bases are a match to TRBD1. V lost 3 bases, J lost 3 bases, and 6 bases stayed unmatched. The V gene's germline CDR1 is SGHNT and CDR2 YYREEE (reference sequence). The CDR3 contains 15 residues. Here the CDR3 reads CASSSGRTGEETQYF. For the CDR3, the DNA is TGTGCCAGCAGCTCTGGAAGGACAGGGGAAGAGACCCAGTACTTC.

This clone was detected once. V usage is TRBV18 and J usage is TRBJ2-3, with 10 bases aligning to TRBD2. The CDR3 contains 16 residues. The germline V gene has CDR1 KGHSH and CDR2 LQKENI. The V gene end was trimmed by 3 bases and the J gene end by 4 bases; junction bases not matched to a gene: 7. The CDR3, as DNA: TGTGCCAGCTCACCCAACAGCGGGAGGGTGGCAGATACGCAGTATTTT. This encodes CASSPNSGRVADTQYF.

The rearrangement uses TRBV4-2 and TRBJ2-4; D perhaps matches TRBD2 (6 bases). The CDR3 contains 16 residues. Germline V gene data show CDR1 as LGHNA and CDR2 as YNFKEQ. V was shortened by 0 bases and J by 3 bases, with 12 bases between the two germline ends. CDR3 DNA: TGTGCCAGCAGCCAAGAGCAGACTAGAGGCAAAAACATTCAGTACTTC. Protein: CASSQEQTRGKNIQYF.

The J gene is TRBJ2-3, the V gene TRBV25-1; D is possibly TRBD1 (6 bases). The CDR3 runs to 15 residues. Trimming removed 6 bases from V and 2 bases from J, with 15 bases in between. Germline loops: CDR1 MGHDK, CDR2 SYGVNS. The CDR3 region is CASSKTGPVTDTQYF. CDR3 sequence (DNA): TGTGCCAGCAGCAAGACAGGACCCGTCACAGATACGCAGTATTTT.

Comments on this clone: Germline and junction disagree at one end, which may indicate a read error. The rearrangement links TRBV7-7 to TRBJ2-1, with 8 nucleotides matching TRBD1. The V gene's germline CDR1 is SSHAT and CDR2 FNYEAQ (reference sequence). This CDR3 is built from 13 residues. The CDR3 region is CASSQGARNEQFF. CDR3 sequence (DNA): TGTGCTAGCAGCCAGGGGGCGCGGAATGAGCAGTTCTTC.

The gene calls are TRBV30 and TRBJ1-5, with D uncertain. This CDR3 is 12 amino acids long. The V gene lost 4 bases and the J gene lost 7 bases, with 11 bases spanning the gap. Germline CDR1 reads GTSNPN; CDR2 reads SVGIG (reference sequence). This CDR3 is CAWNEGGQPQHF. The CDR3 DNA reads TGTGCCTGGAACGAAGGAGGCCAGCCCCAGCATTTT.

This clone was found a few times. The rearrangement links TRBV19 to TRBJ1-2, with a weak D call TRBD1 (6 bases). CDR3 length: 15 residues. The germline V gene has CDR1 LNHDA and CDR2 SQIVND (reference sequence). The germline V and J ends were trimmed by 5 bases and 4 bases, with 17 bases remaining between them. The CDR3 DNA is TGTGCCAGTAGTGTCAACAGGGAGCTCCCCTATGGCTACACCTTC. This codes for CASSVNRELPYGYTF. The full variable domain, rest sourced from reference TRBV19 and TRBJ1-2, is DGGITQSPKYLFRKEGQNVTLSCEQNLNHDAMYWYRQDPGQGLRLIYYSQIVNDFQKGDIAEGYSVSREKKESFPLTVTSAQKNPTAFYLCASSVNRELPYGYTFGSGTRLTVV.

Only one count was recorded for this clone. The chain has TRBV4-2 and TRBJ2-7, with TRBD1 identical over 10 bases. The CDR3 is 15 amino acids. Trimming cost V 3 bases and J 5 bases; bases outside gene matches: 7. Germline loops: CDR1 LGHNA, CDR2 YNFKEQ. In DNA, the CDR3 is TGTGCCAGCAGCCAGGAAGGACAGGGGGAGGACGAGCAGTACTTC. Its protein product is CASSQEGQGEDEQYF.

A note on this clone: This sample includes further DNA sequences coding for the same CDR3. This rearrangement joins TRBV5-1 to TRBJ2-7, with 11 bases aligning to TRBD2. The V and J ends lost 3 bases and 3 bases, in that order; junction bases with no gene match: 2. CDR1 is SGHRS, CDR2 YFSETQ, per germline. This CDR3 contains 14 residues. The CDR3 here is CASSSTSGSYEQYF. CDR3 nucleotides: TGCGCCAGCAGCTCTACTAGCGGGAGCTACGAGCAGTACTTC.

The CDR3 here is CASSELAFYEQYF. DNA for the CDR3: TGTGCCAGCAGTGAACTAGCGTTCTACGAGCAGTACTTC. V gene TRBV2 combines with J gene TRBJ2-7; a weak D match, TRBD2 (6 bases). Trimming removed 2 bases at V and 3 bases at J, with 8 bases between. The germline CDR1 and CDR2 sequences are SNHLY and FYNNEI. The CDR3 covers 13 residues.

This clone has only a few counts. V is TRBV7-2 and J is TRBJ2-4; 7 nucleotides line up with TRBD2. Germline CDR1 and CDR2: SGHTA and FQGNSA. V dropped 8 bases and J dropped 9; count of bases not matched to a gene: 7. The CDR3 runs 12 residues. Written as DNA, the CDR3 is TGTGCCAGCGGACTAGATCTAGGCATTCAGTACTTC. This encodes CASGLDLGIQYF.

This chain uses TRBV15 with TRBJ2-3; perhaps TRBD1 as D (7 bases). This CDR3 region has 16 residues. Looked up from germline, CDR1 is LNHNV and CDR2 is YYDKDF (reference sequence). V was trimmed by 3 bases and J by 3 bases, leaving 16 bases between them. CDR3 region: CATSRWAGTATDTQYF. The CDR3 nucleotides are TGTGCCACCAGCAGGTGGGCGGGGACAGCGACAGATACGCAGTATTTT.

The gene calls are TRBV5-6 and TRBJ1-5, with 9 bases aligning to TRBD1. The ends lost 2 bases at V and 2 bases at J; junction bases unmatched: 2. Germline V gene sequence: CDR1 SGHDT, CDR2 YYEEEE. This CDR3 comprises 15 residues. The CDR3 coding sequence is TGTGCCAGCAGCTTAACAGGGGGCGGCAATCAGCCCCAGCATTTT. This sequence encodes CASSLTGGGNQPQHF.

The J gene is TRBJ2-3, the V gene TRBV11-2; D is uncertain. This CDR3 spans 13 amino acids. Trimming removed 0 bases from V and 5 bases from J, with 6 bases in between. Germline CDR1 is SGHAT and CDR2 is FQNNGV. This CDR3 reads CASSLEFGDTQYF. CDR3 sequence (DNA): TGTGCCAGCAGCTTAGAGTTCGGAGATACGCAGTATTTT.

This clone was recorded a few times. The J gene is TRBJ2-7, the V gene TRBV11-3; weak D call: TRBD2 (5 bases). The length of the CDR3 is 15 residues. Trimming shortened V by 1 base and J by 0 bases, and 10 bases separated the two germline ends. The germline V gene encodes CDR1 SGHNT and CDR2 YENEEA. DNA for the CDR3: TGTGCCAGCAGCTTAGGAAGCGGTACCTCCTACGAGCAGTACTTC. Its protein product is CASSLGSGTSYEQYF.

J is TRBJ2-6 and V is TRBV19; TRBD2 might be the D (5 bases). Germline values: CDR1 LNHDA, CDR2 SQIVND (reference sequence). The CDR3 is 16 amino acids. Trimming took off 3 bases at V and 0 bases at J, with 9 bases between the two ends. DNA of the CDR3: TGTGCCAGTAGTATCATAGGGAGCTCTGGGGCCAACGTCCTGACTTTC. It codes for CASSIIGSSGANVLTF.

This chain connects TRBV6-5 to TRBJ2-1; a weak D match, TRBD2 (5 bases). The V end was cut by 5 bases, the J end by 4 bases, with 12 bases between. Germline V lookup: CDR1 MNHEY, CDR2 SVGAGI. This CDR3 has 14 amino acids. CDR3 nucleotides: TGTGCCAGCAGTCCCCTAGCAGCATACAATGAGCAGTTCTTC. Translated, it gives CASSPLAAYNEQFF.

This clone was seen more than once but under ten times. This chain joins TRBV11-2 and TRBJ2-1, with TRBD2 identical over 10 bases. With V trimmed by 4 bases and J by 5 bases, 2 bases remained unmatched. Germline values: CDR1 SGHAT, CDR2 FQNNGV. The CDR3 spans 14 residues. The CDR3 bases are TGTGCCAGCAGCTGGACTAGCGGCAACAATGAGCAGTTCTTC. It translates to CASSWTSGNNEQFF.

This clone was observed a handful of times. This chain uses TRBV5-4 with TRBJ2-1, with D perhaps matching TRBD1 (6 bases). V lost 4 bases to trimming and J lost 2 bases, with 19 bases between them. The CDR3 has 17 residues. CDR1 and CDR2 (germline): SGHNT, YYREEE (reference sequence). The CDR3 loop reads CASSQPLTGFPYNEQFF. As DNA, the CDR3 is TGTGCCAGCAGCCAACCCCTTACAGGGTTCCCCTACAATGAGCAGTTCTTC.

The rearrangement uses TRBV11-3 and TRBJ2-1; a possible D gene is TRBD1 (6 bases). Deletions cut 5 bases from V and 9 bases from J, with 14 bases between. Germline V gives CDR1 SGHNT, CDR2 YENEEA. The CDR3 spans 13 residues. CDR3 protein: CASSPRARGEQFF. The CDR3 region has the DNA TGTGCCAGCAGCCCACGGGCCAGGGGTGAGCAGTTCTTC.

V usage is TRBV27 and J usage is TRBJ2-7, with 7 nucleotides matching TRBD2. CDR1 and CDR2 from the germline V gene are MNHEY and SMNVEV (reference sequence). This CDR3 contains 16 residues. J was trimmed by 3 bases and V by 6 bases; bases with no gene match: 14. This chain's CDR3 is CASSPLLGSGIYEQYF. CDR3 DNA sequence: TGTGCCAGCAGCCCCTTACTAGGAAGCGGGATCTACGAGCAGTACTTC.

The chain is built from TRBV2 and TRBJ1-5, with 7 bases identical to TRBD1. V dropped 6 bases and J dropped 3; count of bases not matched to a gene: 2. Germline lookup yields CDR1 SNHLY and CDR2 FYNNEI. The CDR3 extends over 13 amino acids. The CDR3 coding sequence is TGTGCCAGCAGGGGACAGTTCAATCAGCCCCAGCATTTT. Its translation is CASRGQFNQPQHF.